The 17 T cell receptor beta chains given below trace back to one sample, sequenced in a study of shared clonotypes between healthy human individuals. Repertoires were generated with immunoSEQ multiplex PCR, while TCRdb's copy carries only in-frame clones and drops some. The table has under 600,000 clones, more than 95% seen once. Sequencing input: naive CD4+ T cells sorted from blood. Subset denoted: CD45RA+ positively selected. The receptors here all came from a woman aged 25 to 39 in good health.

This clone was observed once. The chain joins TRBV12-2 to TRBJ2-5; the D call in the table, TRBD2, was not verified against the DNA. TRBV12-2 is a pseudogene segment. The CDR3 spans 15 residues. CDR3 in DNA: TGTGCAAGTCGCTCGAGATCGAAAGACCAAGAGACCCAGTACTTC. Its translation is CASRSRSKDQETQYF.

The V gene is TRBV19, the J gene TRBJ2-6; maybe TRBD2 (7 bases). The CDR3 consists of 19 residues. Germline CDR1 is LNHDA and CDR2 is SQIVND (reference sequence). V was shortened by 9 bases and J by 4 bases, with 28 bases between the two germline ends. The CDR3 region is CASLVPTGGTFSGANVLTF. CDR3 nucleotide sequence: TGTGCCAGCCTAGTCCCGACGGGGGGCACCTTTTCAGGGGCCAACGTCCTGACTTTC. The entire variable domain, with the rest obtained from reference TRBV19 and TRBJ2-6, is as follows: DGGITQSPKYLFRKEGQNVTLSCEQNLNHDAMYWYRQDPGQGLRLIYYSQIVNDFQKGDIAEGYSVSREKKESFPLTVTSAQKNPTAFYLCASLVPTGGTFSGANVLTFGAGSRLTVL.

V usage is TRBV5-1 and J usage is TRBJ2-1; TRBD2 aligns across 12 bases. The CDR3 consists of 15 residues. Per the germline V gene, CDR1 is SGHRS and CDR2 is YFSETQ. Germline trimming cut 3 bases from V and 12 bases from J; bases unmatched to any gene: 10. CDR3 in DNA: TGCGCCAGCAGCTCCCCTCAGACTAGCGGGAGTGTGCAGTTCTTC. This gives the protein CASSSPQTSGSVQFF.

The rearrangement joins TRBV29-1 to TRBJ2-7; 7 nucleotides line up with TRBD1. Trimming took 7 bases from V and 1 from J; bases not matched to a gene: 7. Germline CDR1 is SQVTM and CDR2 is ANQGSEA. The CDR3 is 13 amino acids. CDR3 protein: CSALGQPSYEQYF. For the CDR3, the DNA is TGCAGCGCCTTGGGACAGCCGTCCTACGAGCAGTACTTC.

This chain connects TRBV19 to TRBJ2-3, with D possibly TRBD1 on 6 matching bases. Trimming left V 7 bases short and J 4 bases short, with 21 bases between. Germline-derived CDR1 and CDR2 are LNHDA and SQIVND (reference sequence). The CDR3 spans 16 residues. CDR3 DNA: TGTGCCAGTACCACAGGGTCTGGAATTGGGGCAGATACGCAGTATTTT. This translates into CASTTGSGIGADTQYF.

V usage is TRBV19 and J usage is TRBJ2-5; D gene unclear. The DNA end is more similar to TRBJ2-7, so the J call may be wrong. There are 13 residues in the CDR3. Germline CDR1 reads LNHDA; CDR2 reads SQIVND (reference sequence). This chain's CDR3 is CARNATNSYEQYF. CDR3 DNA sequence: TGTGCCAGGAATGCTACAAACAGCTACGAGCAGTACTTC.

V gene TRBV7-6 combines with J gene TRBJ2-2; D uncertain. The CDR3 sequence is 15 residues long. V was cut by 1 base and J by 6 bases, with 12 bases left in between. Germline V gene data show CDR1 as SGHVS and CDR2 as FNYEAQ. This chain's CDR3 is CASSLEVLVSGELFF. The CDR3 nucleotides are TGTGCCAGCAGCTTAGAAGTGCTAGTCTCCGGGGAGCTGTTTTTT.

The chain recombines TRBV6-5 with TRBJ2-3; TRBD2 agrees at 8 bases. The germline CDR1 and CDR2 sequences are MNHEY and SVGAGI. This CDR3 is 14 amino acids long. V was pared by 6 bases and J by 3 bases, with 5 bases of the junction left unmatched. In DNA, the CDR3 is TGTGCCAGCAGACCCCAGCGGGAGACAGATACGCAGTATTTT. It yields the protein CASRPQRETDTQYF.

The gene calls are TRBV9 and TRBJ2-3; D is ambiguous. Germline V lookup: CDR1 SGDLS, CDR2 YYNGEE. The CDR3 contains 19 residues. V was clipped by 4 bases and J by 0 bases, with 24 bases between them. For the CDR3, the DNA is TGTGCCAGCAGCCCACATGGTTGGGCTGCAACCTCTAGCACAGATACGCAGTATTTT. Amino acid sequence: CASSPHGWAATSSTDTQYF.

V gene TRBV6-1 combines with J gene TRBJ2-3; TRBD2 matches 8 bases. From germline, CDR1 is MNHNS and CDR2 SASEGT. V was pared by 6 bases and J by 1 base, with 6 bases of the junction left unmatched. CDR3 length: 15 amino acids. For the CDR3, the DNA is TGTGCCAGCAGGCTCAGCGGGAGTGGCACAGATACGCAGTATTTT. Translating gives CASRLSGSGTDTQYF.

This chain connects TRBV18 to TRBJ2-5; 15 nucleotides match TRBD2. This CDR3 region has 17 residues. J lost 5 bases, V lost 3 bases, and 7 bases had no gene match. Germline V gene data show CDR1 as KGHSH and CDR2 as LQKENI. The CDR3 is CASSPGLAGGPGETQYF. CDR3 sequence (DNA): TGTGCCAGCTCACCCGGACTAGCGGGAGGGCCGGGTGAGACCCAGTACTTC. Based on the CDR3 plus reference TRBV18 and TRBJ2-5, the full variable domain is NAGVMQNPRHLVRRRGQEARLRCSPMKGHSHVYWYRQLPEEGLKFMVYLQKENIIDESGMPKERFSAEFPKEGPSILRIQQVVRGDSAAYFCASSPGLAGGPGETQYFGPGTRLLVL.

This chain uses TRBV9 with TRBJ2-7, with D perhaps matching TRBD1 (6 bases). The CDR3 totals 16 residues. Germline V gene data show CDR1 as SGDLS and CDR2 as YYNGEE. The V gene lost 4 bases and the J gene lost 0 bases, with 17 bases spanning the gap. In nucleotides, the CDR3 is TGTGCCAGCAGCCCATACCGGGACACTAGCTCCTACGAGCAGTACTTC. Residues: CASSPYRDTSSYEQYF.

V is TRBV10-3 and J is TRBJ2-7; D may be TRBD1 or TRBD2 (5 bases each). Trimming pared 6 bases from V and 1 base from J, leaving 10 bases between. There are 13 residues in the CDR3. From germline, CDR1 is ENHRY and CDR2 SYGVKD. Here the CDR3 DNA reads TGTGCCATCAGGGGCGAGGGGTCCTACGAGCAGTACTTC. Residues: CAIRGEGSYEQYF.

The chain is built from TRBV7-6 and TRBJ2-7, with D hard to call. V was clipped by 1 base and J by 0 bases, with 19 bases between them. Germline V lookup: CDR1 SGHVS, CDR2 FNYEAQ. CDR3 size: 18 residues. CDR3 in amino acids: CASSLGQFGSGSSYEQYF. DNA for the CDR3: TGTGCCAGCAGCTTAGGCCAGTTCGGATCCGGAAGCTCCTACGAGCAGTACTTC.

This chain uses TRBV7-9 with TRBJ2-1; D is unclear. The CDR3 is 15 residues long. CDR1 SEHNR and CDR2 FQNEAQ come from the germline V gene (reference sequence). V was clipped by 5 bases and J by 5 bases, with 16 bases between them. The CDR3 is CASSRLGEANNEQFF. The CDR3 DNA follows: TGTGCCAGCAGCCGCCTAGGTGAAGCGAACAATGAGCAGTTCTTC.

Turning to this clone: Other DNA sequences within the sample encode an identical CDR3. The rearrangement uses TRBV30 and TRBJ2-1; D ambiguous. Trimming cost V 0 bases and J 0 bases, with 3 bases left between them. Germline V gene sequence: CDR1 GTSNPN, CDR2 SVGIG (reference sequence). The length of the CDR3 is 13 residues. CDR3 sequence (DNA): TGTGCCTGGAGTGTAGGCTCCTACAATGAGCAGTTCTTC. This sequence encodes CAWSVGSYNEQFF.

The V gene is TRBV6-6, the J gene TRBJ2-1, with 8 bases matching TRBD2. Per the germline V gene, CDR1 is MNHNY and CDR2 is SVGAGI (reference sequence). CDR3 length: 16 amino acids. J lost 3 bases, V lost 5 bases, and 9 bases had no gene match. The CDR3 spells CASSNQGGRNYNEQFF. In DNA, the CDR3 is TGTGCCAGCAGTAACCAGGGCGGGAGGAACTACAATGAGCAGTTCTTC.